This T cell receptor beta chain was sequenced for a study of blood T cell repertoires in COVID-19. Background on the study: Specimens from acute and convalescent COVID-19 originated in the United States, Italy and Spain.

Germline CDR1 is SQVTM and CDR2 is ANQGSEA. The CDR3 loop spans 16 amino acids. V shed 5 bases, J shed 0 bases, and the junction held 13 bases outside the gene matches. The method was immunoSEQ multiplex PCR; TCRdb's version includes in-frame clones alone and lacks a portion of them. The sample includes 35,000 to 55,000 clones, roughly 87% seen only once; the top ten take 6.5% to 9%. This clone appeared once. The specimen was peripheral blood. The chain combines TRBV29-1 with TRBJ2-7; the match to TRBD2 covers 7 bases. This TCR came from a man aged 55 to 69 with active COVID-19. CDR3 DNA sequence: TGCAGCGTTAGAGACATCGGCGGGAGCAACTCCTACGAGCAGTACTTC. This encodes CSVRDIGGSNSYEQYF.